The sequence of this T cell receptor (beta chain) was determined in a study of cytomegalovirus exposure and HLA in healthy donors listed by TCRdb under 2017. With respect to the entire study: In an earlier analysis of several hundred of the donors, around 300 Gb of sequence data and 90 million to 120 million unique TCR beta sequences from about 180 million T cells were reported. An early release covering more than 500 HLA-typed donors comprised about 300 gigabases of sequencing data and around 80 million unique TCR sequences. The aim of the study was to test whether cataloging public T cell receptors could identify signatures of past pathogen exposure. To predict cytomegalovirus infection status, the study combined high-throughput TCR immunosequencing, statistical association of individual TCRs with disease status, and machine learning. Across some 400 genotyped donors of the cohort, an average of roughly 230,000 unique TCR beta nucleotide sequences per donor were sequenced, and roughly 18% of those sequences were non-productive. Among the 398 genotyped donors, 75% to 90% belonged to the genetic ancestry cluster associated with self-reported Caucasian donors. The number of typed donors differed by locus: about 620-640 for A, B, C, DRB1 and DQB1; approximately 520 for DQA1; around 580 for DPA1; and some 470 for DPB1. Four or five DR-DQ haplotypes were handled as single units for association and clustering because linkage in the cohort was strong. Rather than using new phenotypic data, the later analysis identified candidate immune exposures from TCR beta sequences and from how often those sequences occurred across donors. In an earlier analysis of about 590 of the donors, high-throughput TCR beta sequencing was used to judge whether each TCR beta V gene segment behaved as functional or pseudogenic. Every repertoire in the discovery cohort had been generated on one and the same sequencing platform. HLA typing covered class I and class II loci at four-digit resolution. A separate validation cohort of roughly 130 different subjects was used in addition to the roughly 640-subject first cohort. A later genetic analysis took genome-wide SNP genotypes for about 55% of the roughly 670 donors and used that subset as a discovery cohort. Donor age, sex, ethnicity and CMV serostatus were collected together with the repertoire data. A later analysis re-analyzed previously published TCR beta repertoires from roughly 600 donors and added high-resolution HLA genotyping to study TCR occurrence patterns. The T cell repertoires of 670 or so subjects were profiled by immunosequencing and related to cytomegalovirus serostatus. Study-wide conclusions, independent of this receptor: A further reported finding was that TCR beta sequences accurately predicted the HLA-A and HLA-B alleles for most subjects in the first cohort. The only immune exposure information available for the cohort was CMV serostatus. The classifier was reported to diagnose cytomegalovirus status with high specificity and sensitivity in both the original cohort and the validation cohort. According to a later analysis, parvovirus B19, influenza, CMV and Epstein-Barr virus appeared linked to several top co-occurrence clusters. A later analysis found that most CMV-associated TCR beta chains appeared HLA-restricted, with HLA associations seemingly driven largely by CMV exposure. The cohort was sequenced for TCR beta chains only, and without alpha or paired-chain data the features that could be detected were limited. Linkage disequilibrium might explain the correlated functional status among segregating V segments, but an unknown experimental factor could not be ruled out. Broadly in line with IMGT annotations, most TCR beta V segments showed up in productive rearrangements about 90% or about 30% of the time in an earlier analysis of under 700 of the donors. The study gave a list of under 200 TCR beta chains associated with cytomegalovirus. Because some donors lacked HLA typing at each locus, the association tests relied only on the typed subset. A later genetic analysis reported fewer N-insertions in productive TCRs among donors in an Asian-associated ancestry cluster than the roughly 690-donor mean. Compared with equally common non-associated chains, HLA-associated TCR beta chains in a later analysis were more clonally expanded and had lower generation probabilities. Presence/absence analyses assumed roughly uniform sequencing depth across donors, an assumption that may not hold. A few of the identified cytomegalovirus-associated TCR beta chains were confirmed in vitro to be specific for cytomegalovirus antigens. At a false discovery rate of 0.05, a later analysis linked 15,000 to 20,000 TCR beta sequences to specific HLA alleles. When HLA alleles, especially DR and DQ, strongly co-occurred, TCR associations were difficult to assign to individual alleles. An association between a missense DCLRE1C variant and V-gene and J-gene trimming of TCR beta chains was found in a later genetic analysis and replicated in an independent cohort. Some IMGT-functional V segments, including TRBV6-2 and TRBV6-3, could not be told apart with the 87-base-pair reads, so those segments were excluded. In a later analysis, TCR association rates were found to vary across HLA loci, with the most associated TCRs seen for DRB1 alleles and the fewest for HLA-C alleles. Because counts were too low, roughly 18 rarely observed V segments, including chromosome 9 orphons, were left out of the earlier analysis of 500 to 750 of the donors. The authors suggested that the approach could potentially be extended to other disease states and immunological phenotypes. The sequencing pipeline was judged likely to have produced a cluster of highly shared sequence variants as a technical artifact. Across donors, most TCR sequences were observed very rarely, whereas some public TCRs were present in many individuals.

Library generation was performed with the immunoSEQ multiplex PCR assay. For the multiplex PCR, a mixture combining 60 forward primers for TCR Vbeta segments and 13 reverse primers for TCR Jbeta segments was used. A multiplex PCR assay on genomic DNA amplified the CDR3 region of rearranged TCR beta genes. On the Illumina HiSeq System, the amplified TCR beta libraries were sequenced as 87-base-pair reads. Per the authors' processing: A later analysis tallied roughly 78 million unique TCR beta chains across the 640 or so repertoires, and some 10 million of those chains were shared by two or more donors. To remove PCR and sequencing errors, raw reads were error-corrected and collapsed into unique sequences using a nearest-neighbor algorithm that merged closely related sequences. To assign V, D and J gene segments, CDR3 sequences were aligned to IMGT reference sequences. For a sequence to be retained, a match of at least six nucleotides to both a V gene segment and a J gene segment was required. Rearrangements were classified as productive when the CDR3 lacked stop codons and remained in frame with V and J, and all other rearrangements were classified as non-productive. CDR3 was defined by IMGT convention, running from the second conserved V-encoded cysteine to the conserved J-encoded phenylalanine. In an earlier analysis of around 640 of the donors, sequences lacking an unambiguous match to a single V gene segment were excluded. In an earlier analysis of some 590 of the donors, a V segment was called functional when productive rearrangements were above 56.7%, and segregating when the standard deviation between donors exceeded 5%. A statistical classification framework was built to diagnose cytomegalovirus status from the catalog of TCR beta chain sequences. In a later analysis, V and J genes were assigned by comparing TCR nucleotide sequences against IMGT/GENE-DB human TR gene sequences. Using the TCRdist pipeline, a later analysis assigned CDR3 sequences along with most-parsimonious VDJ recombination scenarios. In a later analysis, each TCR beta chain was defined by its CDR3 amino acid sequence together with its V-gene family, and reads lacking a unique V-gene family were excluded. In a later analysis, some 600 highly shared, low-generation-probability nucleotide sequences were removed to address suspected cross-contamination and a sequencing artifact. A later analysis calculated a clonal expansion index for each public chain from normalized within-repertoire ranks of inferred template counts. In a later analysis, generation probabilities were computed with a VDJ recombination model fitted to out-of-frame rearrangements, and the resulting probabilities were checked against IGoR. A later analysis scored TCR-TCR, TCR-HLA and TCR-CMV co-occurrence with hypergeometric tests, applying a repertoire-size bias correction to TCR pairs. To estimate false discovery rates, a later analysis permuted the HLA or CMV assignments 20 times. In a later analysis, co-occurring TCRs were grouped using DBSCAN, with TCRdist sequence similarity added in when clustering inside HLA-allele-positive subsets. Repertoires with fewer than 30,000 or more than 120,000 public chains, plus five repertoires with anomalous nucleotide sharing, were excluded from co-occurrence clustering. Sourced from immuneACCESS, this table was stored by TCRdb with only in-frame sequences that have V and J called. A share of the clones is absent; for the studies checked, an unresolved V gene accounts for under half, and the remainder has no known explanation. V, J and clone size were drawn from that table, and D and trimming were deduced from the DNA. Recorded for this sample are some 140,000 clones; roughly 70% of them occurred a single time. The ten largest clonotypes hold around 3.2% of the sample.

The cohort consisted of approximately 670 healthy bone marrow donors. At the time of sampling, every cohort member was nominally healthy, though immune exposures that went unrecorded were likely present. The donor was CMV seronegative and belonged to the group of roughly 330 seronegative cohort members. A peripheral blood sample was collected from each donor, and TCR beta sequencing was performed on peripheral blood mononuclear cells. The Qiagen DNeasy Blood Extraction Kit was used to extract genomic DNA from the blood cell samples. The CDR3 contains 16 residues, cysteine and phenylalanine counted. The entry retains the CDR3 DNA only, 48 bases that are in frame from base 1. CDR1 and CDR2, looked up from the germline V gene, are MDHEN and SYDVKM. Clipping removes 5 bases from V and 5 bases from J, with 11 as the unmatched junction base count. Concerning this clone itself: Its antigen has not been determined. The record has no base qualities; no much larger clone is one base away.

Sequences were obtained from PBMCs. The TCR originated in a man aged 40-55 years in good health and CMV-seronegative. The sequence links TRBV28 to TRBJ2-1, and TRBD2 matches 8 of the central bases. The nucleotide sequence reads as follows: TGTGCCAGCAGTCCCCAACGGACTAGCCGAAACAATGAGCAGTTCTTC. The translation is CASSPQRTSRNNEQFF.